These 2 T cell receptor beta chains were all obtained from the same sample, sequenced in a study of shared clonotypes between healthy human individuals. Naive CD8 cells lacked CD45RO and underwent positive selection for CCR7, leaving out terminally differentiated effector memory CD45RA+ cells. Clones were read by immunoSEQ multiplex PCR, and TCRdb kept only the in-frame ones, dropping some. The profile covers about 580,000 clones, with nearly 98% appearing a single time and 0.25% to 0.35% taken by the ten largest. Material for sequencing was naive CD8+ T cells sorted from blood. These TCRs come from a man aged 25-45 years in good health.

V gene TRBV2 combines with J gene TRBJ2-3; D is undetermined. CDR1 and CDR2 from the germline V gene are SNHLY and FYNNEI. With 7 bases removed from V and 1 base from J, the gap between germline ends came to 24 bases. The CDR3 extends over 18 amino acids. CDR3 coding DNA: TGTGCCAGCAAAGGCCCTACGAGCGAAATCACAGGCACAGATACGCAGTATTTT. Protein: CASKGPTSEITGTDTQYF.

V usage is TRBV27 and J usage is TRBJ2-7; 11 positions agree with TRBD1. The length of the CDR3 is 12 residues. V was pared by 8 bases and J by 4 bases, with 1 base of the junction left unmatched. Germline assignment: CDR1 MNHEY and CDR2 SMNVEV (reference sequence). This chain's CDR3 is CASGQGAYEQYF. The DNA of the CDR3 is TGTGCCAGCGGACAGGGGGCTTACGAGCAGTACTTC.